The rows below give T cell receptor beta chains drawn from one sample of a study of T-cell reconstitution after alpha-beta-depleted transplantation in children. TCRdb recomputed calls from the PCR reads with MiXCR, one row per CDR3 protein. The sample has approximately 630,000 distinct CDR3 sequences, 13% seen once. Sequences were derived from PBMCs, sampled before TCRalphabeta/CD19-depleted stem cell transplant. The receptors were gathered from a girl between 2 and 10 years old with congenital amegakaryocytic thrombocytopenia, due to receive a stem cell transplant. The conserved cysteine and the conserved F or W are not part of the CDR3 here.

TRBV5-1,ASSATRTSGSRETQY
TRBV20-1,SAYTLAGDRNEQF
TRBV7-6,ASSLYRSSYNSPLH
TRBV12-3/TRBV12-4,ASSASGSANEQF
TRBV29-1,SVGGGDTDTQY
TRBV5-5,ASSLRPGQGLSEQF
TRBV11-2,ATNPKAGFVNYNEQF
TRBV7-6,ASSFLAGEGADTQY
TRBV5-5,ASSWGLAGANYEQY
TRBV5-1,ASSRLAGNTDTQY
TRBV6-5,ASSLPRTGYDTQY
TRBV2,ASPPGFNEAF
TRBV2,ASSVGFRSYNEQF